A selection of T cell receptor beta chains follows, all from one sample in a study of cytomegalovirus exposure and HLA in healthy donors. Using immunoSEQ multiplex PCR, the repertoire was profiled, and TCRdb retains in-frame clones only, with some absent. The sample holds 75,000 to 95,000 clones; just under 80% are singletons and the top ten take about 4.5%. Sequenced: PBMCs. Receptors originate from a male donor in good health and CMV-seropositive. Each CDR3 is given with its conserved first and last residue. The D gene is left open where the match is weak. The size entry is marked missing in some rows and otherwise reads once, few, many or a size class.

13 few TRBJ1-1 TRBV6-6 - CASSSGLNTEAFF TGTGCCAGCAGTTCAGGGTTGAACACTGAAGCTTTCTTT
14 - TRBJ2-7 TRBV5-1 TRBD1 CASSLDRTGSRQYF TGCGCCAGCAGCTTGGATCGGACAGGGTCTCGGCAGTACTTC
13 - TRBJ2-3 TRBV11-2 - CASSLLAQDTQYF TGTGCCAGCAGCTTATTGGCCCAAGATACGCAGTATTTT
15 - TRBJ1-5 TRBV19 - CASSIETGGNQPQHF TGTGCCAGTAGTATAGAGACAGGAGGCAATCAGCCCCAGCATTTT
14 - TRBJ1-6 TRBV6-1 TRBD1 CASSGTGDNSPLHF TGTGCCAGCAGTGGAACAGGGGATAATTCACCCCTCCACTTT
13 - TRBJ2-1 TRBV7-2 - CASSYRGGNEQFF TGTGCCAGCAGCTACAGGGGAGGCAATGAGCAGTTCTTC
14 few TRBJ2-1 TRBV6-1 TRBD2 CASTSLAGGGEQFF TGTGCCAGCACCTCACTAGCGGGAGGCGGTGAGCAGTTCTTC
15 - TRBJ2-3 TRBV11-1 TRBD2 CASSLGTSNTDTQYF TGTGCCAGCAGCTTGGGGACTAGTAACACAGATACGCAGTATTTT
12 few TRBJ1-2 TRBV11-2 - CASSHYYDGYTF TGTGCCAGCAGCCACTACTACGATGGCTACACCTTC
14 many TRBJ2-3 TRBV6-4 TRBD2 CASSEAGGTDTQYF TGTGCCAGCAGTGAAGCGGGAGGCACAGATACGCAGTATTTT
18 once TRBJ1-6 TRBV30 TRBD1 CAWSPDRGSEVWNSPLHF TGTGCCTGGAGTCCGGACAGGGGGTCTGAGGTGTGGAATTCACCCCTCCACTTT
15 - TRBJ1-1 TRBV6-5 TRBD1 CASRKQGLTNTEAFF TGTGCCAGCAGAAAACAGGGGTTGACGAACACTGAAGCTTTCTTT
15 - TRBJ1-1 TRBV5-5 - CASRWGGGLDTEAFF TGTGCCAGCAGGTGGGGGGGCGGCTTGGACACTGAAGCTTTCTTT
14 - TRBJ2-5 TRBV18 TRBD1 CASSPTGTSETQYF TGTGCCAGCTCACCGACAGGGACGAGCGAGACCCAGTACTTC
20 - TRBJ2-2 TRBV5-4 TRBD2 CASSDILAGGALANTGELFF TGTGCCAGCAGCGACATTCTAGCGGGAGGCGCTCTTGCGAACACCGGGGAGCTGTTTTTT
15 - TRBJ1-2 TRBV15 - CATRAQGQGNYGYTF TGTGCCACCAGGGCACAGGGTCAGGGCAACTATGGCTACACCTTC
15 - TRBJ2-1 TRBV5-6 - CASSLLVVQGHEQFF TGTGCCAGCAGCTTGCTTGTAGTACAGGGCCATGAGCAGTTCTTC
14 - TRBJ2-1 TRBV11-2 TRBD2 CASSRGGRYNEQFF TGTGCCAGCAGCCGGGGGGGCCGATACAATGAGCAGTTCTTC
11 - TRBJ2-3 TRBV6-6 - CASQYTDTQYF TGTGCCAGTCAGTACACAGATACGCAGTATTTT
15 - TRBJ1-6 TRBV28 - CASRPSTRRNSPLHF TGTGCCAGCAGGCCCTCTACCCGGCGGAATTCACCCCTCCACTTT
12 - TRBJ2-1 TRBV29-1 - CSVETGTNEQFF TGCAGCGTTGAAACAGGTACGAATGAGCAGTTCTTC
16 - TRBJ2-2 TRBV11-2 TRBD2 CASFPTLAGETGELFF TGTGCCAGCTTCCCGACACTAGCGGGAGAGACCGGGGAGCTGTTTTTT
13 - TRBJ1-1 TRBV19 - CASSMSTFPEAFF TGTGCCAGTAGTATGTCGACATTCCCTGAAGCTTTCTTT
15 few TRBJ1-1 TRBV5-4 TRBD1 CASSPGGGVNTEAFF TGTGCCAGCAGCCCTGGAGGGGGCGTGAACACTGAAGCTTTCTTT
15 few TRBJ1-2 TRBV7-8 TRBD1 CASSPPGQETYGYTF TGTGCCAGCAGCCCCCCAGGACAGGAGACCTATGGCTACACCTTC
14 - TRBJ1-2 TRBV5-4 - CASSPTSGVRGYTF TGTGCCAGCAGCCCAACCAGCGGGGTGAGAGGCTACACCTTC
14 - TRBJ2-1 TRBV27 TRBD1 CASSTGTGNNEQFF TGTGCCAGCAGTACCGGGACAGGGAACAATGAGCAGTTCTTC